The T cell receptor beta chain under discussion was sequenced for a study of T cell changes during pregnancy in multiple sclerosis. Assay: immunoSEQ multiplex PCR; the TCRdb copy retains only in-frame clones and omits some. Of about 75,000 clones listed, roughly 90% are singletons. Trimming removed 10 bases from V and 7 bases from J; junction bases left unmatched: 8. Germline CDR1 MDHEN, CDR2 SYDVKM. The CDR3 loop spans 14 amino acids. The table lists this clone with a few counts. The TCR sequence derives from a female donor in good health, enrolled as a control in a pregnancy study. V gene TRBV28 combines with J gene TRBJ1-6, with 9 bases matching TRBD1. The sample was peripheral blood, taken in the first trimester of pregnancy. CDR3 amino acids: CAIRGGQGNSPLHF. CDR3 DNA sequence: TGTGCCATCCGGGGCGGACAGGGGAATTCACCCCTCCACTTT.